The 25 T cell receptor beta chains reported below all come from one sample, sequenced in a study of blood T cell repertoires in COVID-19. Sequenced by immunoSEQ multiplex PCR; TCRdb stores in-frame clones only, minus some. The sample includes around 370,000 clones, roughly 89% of them seen just once. The sample taken for sequencing was peripheral blood. The receptors were gathered from a woman aged 18-30 years who had recovered from COVID-19.

This chain links TRBV28 with TRBJ1-1; possible D gene TRBD1, 6 bases. Germline values: CDR1 MDHEN, CDR2 SYDVKM. There are 14 residues in the CDR3. V was clipped by 2 bases and J by 0 bases, with 7 bases between them. CDR3 region: CASSLQGLNTEAFF. The CDR3 region has the DNA TGTGCCAGCAGTTTACAGGGGCTGAACACTGAAGCTTTCTTT.

This chain joins TRBV6-5 and TRBJ2-7; 11 bases are shared with TRBD2. CDR1 is MNHEY, CDR2 SVGAGI, per germline. With 6 bases clipped from V and 6 bases from J, the junction kept 7 bases outside the gene matches. This CDR3 spans 14 amino acids. CDR3: CASRPLAGEGEQYV. In DNA form, the CDR3 reads TGTGCCAGCAGACCACTAGCGGGAGAGGGCGAGCAGTACGTC.

The rearrangement joins TRBV5-1 to TRBJ2-1; 9 bases agree with TRBD2. The V and J ends lost 4 bases and 2 bases, in that order; junction bases with no gene match: 4. This CDR3 is 15 amino acids long. Germline lookup yields CDR1 SGHRS and CDR2 YFSETQ. CDR3 protein: CASSLPSGTYNEQFF. CDR3 nucleotides: TGCGCCAGCAGCCTCCCTAGCGGGACCTACAATGAGCAGTTCTTC.

This clone was counted a single time. J is TRBJ2-3 and V is TRBV6-5, with 12 bases identical to TRBD1. The CDR3 has 15 amino acids. V dropped 6 bases and J dropped 6; count of bases not matched to a gene: 7. In germline, CDR1 is MNHEY, CDR2 SVGAGI. CDR3 residues: CASRAGTGGGDTQYF. CDR3 in DNA: TGTGCCAGCAGAGCCGGGACAGGGGGCGGGGATACGCAGTATTTT.

The V call is TRBV5-6, the J call TRBJ2-2; TRBD1 might be the D (6 bases). V lost 1 base and J lost 1, with 8 bases in between. Germline assignment: CDR1 SGHDT and CDR2 YYEEEE. The CDR3 runs 15 residues. CDR3 loop: CASSLTGMNTGELFF. The CDR3, as DNA: TGTGCCAGCAGCTTGACAGGGATGAACACCGGGGAGCTGTTTTTT.

The chain links TRBV19 to TRBJ2-3, with 10 bases fitting TRBD2. Germline V lookup: CDR1 LNHDA, CDR2 SQIVND (reference sequence). The CDR3 loop spans 21 amino acids. V was pared by 5 bases and J by 3 bases, with 23 bases of the junction left unmatched. CDR3 DNA sequence: TGTGCCAGTAGTTCTGCCCCCCCTACAGCGGGAGGGCCTCTTAGAACAGATACGCAGTATTTT. Protein product: CASSSAPPTAGGPLRTDTQYF. Looking up the rest from reference TRBV19 and TRBJ2-3 gives the full variable domain: DGGITQSPKYLFRKEGQNVTLSCEQNLNHDAMYWYRQDPGQGLRLIYYSQIVNDFQKGDIAEGYSVSREKKESFPLTVTSAQKNPTAFYLCASSSAPPTAGGPLRTDTQYFGPGTRLTVL.

V gene TRBV6-5 combines with J gene TRBJ1-1, with TRBD1 matching 9 bases. V was pared by 6 bases and J by 11 bases, with 16 bases of the junction left unmatched. CDR3 size: 15 residues. Germline V CDR1 and CDR2: MNHEY, SVGAGI. CDR3 sequence (DNA): TGTGCCAGCAGACCCTCCGGGACAGGGACCCCGTGGGCTTTCTTT. It encodes CASRPSGTGTPWAFF.

This rearrangement joins TRBV15 to TRBJ2-2; possibly TRBD1 for D (5 bases). From germline, CDR1 is LNHNV and CDR2 YYDKDF (reference sequence). V lost 5 bases and J 2 bases, leaving 15 bases between the germline ends. CDR3 length: 16 amino acids. The CDR3 DNA reads TGTGCCACCAGCCCTTGGGGCAGTGGAAACACCGGGGAGCTGTTTTTT. This sequence encodes CATSPWGSGNTGELFF.

This sequence joins TRBV19 and TRBJ1-5, with 8 bases that match TRBD1. The V gene end was trimmed by 5 bases and the J gene end by 5 bases; junction bases not matched to a gene: 11. Germline V CDR1 and CDR2: LNHDA, SQIVND (reference sequence). The CDR3 length is 16 residues. The CDR3 protein is CASSLDRAFFDQPQHF. In DNA form, the CDR3 reads TGTGCCAGTAGTCTGGACAGGGCATTTTTCGATCAGCCCCAGCATTTT.

The rearrangement joins TRBV5-6 to TRBJ2-1; D might be TRBD2 (5 bases). V was clipped by 4 bases and J by 6 bases, with 11 bases between them. CDR3 size: 13 residues. Germline loops: CDR1 SGHDT, CDR2 YYEEEE. The CDR3 DNA sequence: TGTGCCAGCAGCCCACTCGAGGGCAATGAGCAGTTCTTC. This translates into CASSPLEGNEQFF.

The chain joins TRBV7-2 to TRBJ2-1; TRBD2 is a possible D gene (6 bases). The CDR3 loop spans 16 amino acids. V was clipped by 4 bases and J by 9 bases, with 22 bases between them. CDR1 SGHTA and CDR2 FQGNSA come from the germline V gene. The CDR3 here is CASSSAGAGVFGEQFF. Here the CDR3 DNA reads TGTGCCAGCAGCTCAGCGGGCGCGGGCGTTTTTGGTGAGCAGTTCTTC.

The chain joins TRBV19 to TRBJ1-1; D is unclear. The CDR3 has 14 residues. Germline-derived CDR1 and CDR2 are LNHDA and SQIVND (reference sequence). With 3 bases removed from V and 5 bases from J, the gap between germline ends came to 13 bases. The CDR3 protein is CASSITGKNTEAFF. CDR3 DNA sequence: TGTGCCAGTAGTATTACCGGGAAGAATACTGAAGCTTTCTTT.

The genes are TRBV5-1 and TRBJ2-1, with TRBD2 matching over 11 bases. The germline V gene has CDR1 SGHRS and CDR2 YFSETQ. This CDR3 contains 15 residues. V was pared by 2 bases and J by 7 bases, with 5 bases of the junction left unmatched. CDR3 residues: CASSFTSGRMNEQFF. The CDR3 coding sequence is TGCGCCAGCAGCTTTACTAGCGGGAGAATGAATGAGCAGTTCTTC.

This chain connects TRBV7-8 to TRBJ1-5; D perhaps matches TRBD1 (6 bases). Germline CDR1 and CDR2: SGHVS and FQNEAQ. V gave up 2 bases and J gave up 7 bases, with 9 bases separating them. The CDR3 sequence is 13 residues long. The CDR3 protein is CASSLIRGQPQHF. The CDR3 region has the DNA TGTGCCAGCAGCTTAATTAGGGGGCAGCCCCAGCATTTT. The whole variable domain, remainder taken from reference TRBV7-8 and TRBJ1-5, is GAGVSQSPRYKVAKRGQDVALRCDPISGHVSLFWYQQALGQGPEFLTYFQNEAQLDKSGLPSDRFFAERPEGSVSTLKIQRTQQEDSAVYLCASSLIRGQPQHFGDGTRLSIL.

Written as DNA, the CDR3 is TGTGCCAGCAGTTTCAGTTTCCAGGGGTGGCCTGAAGCTTTCTTT. It encodes CASSFSFQGWPEAFF. The chain has TRBV6-5 and TRBJ1-1, with D possibly being TRBD1 (6 bases). V lost 4 bases to trimming and J lost 6 bases, with 18 bases between them. CDR1 MNHEY and CDR2 SVGAGI come from the germline V gene. This CDR3 region has 15 residues.

V and J are TRBV27 and TRBJ2-3; 7 nucleotides line up with TRBD2. V trimming: 2 bases; J trimming: 2 bases; junction bases outside the gene matches: 4. Per the germline V gene, CDR1 is MNHEY and CDR2 is SMNVEV (reference sequence). This CDR3 comprises 15 residues. In DNA, the CDR3 is TGTGCCAGCAGTTTAGCGGGAGATCCCACAGATACGCAGTATTTT. This gives the protein CASSLAGDPTDTQYF.

The chain couples TRBV24-1 to TRBJ2-7; 7 bases are a match to TRBD1. CDR1 and CDR2 from the germline V gene are KGHDR and SFDVKD. This CDR3 is 14 amino acids long. Losses at the gene ends were 4 bases for V and 7 bases for J; bases not matched to a gene: 9. CDR3 coding DNA: TGTGCCACCAGTGAGGTACAGGGGTCTCAGGAGCAGTACGTC. Translating gives CATSEVQGSQEQYV.

This chain uses TRBV5-8 with TRBJ1-5, with 7 bases fitting TRBD1. CDR1 SGHTS and CDR2 YDEGEE come from the germline V gene. The CDR3 loop spans 14 amino acids. V was pared by 4 bases and J by 4 bases, with 5 bases of the junction left unmatched. Here the CDR3 DNA reads TGTGCCAGCAGCGAGGGACAGATTAATCAGCCCCAGCATTTT. It specifies CASSEGQINQPQHF.

The V call is TRBV19, the J call TRBJ2-1; D is possibly TRBD2 (6 bases). Germline assignment: CDR1 LNHDA and CDR2 SQIVND (reference sequence). The length of the CDR3 is 15 residues. Trimming left V 1 base short and J 6 bases short, with 13 bases between. CDR3 coding DNA: TGTGCCAGTAGTATAGCGGGAGCCCTCGGCAATGAGCAGTTCTTC. This sequence encodes CASSIAGALGNEQFF.

V is TRBV9 and J is TRBJ1-6; 7 bases fit TRBD1. Trimming took 3 bases from V and 0 from J; bases not matched to a gene: 3. There are 16 residues in the CDR3. Germline V lookup: CDR1 SGDLS, CDR2 YYNGEE. CDR3 DNA: TGTGCCAGCAGCGCCGCAGGGGGCTCCTATAATTCACCCCTCCACTTT. Translating gives CASSAAGGSYNSPLHF.

CDR3 sequence reads: CAIRPDRAYNEQFF. The DNA for the CDR3 is TGTGCCATCAGACCGGACAGGGCCTACAATGAGCAGTTCTTC. V and J are TRBV10-3 and TRBJ2-1; 8 bases align to TRBD1. There are 14 residues in the CDR3. The germline gives CDR1 ENHRY, CDR2 SYGVKD. After removal of 6 bases from V and 2 bases from J, the junction contained 3 bases not matched to a gene.

This chain uses TRBV5-1 with TRBJ2-2; 10 bases map to TRBD1. Trimming at V came to 3 bases and at J to 4 bases, leaving 6 bases not matched to a gene. Looked up from germline, CDR1 is SGHRS and CDR2 is YFSETQ. The CDR3 is 16 residues long. The DNA for the CDR3 is TGCGCCAGCAGCTCGATGGACAGGGGGTTCACCGGGGAGCTGTTTTTT. It translates to CASSSMDRGFTGELFF.

V is TRBV18 and J is TRBJ1-1; TRBD1 is a possible D gene (6 bases). This CDR3 is 12 amino acids long. Germline lookup yields CDR1 KGHSH and CDR2 LQKENI. Trimming shortened V by 8 bases and J by 5 bases, and 12 bases separated the two germline ends. For the CDR3, the DNA is TGTGCCAGCGAACAGGGAGGGACTGAAGCTTTCTTT. The encoded protein is CASEQGGTEAFF.

Here the CDR3 DNA reads TGTGCCAGCAGCAAAGCGCTTTGGGGACTTAATGAGACCCAGTACTTC. Translating gives CASSKALWGLNETQYF. The J gene is TRBJ2-5, the V gene TRBV21-1; the table gives TRBD2 as D, unverified against the DNA. TRBV21-1 constitutes a pseudogene. The CDR3 is 16 residues long.

This clone was observed a single time. This chain uses TRBV18 with TRBJ2-3; 10 bases fit TRBD1. The CDR3 is 16 residues long. Germline CDR1 and CDR2: KGHSH and LQKENI. V shed 3 bases and J 4 bases; nucleotides not matched to a gene: 7. The CDR3 DNA reads TGTGCCAGCTCACCTAAGACAGGGGGCGTTTCAGATACGCAGTATTTT. Translation gives CASSPKTGGVSDTQYF.